This T cell receptor beta chain originates from a study of response to subunit inactivated influenza vaccine. General study results and limits: That few new T cells are recruited by each seasonal influenza vaccination was the authors' suggestion.

Each CDR3 protein gets one entry after TCRdb re-called the RT-PCR reads with MiXCR. Of about 520,000 distinct CDR3 sequences in the sample, roughly 27% were seen once. With 5 bases removed from V and 7 bases from J, the gap between germline ends came to 20 bases. Germline CDR1 MDHEN, CDR2 SYDVKM. The CDR3 extends over 16 amino acids. Concerning this clonotype itself: Its matching antigen is unknown.

The rearrangement joins TRBV28 to TRBJ1-4; D is possibly TRBD1 (6 bases). The clonotype comes from a man between 50 and 59 years old who received an inactivated influenza vaccine. The sequences come from CD4+ T cells sorted from PBMCs, collected less than 6 days after vaccination. The chain's CDR3 is CASSEPGGQGIEKLFF. The CDR3 nucleotides are TGTGCCAGCAGTGAACCCGGAGGGCAGGGGATTGAAAAACTGTTTTTT.